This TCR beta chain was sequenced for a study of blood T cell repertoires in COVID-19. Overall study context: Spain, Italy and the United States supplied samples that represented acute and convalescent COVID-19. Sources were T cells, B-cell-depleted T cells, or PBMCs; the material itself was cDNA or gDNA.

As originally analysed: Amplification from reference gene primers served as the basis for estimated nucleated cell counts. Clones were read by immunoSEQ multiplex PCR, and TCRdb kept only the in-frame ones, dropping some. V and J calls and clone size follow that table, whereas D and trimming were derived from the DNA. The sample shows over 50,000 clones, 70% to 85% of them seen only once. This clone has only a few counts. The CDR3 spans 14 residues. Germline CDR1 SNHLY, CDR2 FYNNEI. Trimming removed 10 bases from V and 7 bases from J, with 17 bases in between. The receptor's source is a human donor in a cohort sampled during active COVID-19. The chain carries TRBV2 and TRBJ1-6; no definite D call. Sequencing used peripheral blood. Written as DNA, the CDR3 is TGTGCCACCTCACTTAACTCCGGGAATTCACCCCTCCACTTT. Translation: CATSLNSGNSPLHF.